This T cell receptor beta chain comes out of a study of T cell responses to AZD1222 COVID-19 vaccine. Whole-study findings and limits: Along spike, vaccine-associated CD4 TCRs were found throughout, with dominance at 160-218 and 743-854. White British ancestry dominated among donors, who included more females, and clonal diversity was possibly underestimated.

TCRdb's copy holds only in-frame clones and misses some; the assay was immunoSEQ multiplex PCR. The sample lists some 130,000 clones; approximately 90% were seen once. This clone appeared once. What it binds is unknown. The sequence derives from an adult in good health. The source was peripheral blood, collected on day 0 of AZD1222 vaccination.

The CDR3 DNA is TGTGCCAGCAGCCAAGATACAGCGGGGACCTATGGCTACACCTTC. Its protein product is CASSQDTAGTYGYTF. The chain employs TRBV3-1 (or the pseudogene TRBV3-2) and TRBJ1-2, with D possibly TRBD1 on 5 matching bases. The CDR3 sequence is 15 residues long. The V end was cut by 0 bases, the J end by 4 bases, with 12 bases between. Germline CDR1 reads LGHDT; CDR2 reads YNNKEL (reference sequence).